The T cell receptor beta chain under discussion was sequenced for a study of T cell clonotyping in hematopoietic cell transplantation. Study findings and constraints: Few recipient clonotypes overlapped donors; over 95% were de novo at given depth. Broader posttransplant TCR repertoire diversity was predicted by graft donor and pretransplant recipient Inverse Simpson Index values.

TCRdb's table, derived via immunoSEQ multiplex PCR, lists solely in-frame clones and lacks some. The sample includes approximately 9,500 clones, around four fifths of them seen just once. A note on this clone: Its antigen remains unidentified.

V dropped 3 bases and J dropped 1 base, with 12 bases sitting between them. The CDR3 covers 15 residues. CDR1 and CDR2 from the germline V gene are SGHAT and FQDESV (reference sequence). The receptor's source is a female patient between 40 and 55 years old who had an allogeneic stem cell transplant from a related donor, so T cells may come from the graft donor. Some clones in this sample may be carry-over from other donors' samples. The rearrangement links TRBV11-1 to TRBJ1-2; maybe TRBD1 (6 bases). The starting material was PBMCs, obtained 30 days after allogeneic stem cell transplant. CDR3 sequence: CASSFPDSINYGYTF. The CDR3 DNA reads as TGTGCCAGCAGCTTCCCGGACAGCATTAACTATGGCTACACCTTC.